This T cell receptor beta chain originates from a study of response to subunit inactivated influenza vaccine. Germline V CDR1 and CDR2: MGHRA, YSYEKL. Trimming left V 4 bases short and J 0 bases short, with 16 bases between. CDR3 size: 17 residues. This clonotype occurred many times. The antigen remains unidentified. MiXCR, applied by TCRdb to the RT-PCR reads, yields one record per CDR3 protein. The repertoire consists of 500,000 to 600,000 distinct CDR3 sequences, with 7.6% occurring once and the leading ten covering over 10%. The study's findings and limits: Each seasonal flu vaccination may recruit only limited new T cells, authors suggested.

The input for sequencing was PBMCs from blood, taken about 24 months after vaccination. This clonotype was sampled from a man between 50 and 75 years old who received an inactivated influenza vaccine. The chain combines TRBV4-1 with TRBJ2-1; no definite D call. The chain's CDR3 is CASSRGSGSSSYNEQFF. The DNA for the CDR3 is TGCGCCAGCAGCCGAGGATCCGGGTCCAGCTCCTACAATGAGCAGTTCTTC.